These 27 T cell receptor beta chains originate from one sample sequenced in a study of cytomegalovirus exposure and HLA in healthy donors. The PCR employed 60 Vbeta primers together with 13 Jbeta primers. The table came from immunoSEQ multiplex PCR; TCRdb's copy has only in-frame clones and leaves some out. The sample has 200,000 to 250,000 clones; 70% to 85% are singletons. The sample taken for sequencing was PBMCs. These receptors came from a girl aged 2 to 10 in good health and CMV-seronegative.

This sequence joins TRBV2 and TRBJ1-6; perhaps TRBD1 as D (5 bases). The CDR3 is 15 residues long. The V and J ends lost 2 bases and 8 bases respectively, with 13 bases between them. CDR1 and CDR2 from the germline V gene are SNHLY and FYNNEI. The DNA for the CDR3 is TGTGCCAGCAGTGAAATGGGGCCAGGGCATTCACCCCTCCACTTT. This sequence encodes CASSEMGPGHSPLHF.

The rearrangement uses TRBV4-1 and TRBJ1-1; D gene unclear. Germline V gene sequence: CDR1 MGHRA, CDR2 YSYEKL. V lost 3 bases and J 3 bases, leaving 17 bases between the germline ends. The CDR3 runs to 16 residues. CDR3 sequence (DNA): TGCGCCAGCAGCCAGCGCGAGGGCCCAGTTCACACTGAAGCTTTCTTT. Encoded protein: CASSQREGPVHTEAFF.

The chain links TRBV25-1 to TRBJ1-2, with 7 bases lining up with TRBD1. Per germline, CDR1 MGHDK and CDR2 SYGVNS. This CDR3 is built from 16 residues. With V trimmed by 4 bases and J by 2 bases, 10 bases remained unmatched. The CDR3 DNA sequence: TGTGCCAGCAGTGCCGAAAACAGGGGATTAAACTATGGCTACACCTTC. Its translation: CASSAENRGLNYGYTF.

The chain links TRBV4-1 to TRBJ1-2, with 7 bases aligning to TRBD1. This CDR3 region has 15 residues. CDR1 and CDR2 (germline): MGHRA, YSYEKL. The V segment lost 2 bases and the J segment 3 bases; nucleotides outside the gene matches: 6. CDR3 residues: CASSQRGTADYGYTF. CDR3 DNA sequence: TGCGCCAGCAGCCAACGCGGGACAGCGGACTATGGCTACACCTTC.

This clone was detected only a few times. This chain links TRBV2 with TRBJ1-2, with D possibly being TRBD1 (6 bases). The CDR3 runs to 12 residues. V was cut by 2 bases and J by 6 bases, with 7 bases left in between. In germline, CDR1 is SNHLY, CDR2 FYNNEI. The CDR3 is CASSEQGNGYTF. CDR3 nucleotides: TGTGCCAGCAGTGAACAGGGGAATGGCTACACCTTC.

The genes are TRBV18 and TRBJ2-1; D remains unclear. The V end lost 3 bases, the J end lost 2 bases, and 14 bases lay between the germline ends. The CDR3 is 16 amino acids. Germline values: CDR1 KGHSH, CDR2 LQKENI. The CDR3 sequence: CASSPTTRSAYNEQFF. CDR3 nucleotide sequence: TGTGCCAGCTCACCGACGACTCGGAGCGCCTACAATGAGCAGTTCTTC.

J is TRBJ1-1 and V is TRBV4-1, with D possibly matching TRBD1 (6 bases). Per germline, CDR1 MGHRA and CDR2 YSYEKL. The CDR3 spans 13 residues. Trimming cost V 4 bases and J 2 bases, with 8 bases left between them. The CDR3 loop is CASSLRGNTEAFF. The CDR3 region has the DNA TGCGCCAGCAGCCTCAGGGGTAACACTGAAGCTTTCTTT.

The CDR3 DNA is TGTGCCAGCAGCTTCGATCAGGTTACGGTCCTACGGGGCTACACCTTC. Its translation: CASSFDQVTVLRGYTF. This chain joins TRBV7-9 and TRBJ1-2; the D is unclear. The length of the CDR3 is 16 residues. Germline CDR1 SEHNR, CDR2 FQNEAQ (reference sequence). Between the trimmed V and J ends, which lost 3 bases and 8 bases, there was a span of 22 bases.

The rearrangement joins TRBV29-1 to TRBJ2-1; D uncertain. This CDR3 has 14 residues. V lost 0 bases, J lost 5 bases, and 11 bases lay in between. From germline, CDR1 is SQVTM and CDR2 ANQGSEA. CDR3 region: CSVEDFFTDNEQFF. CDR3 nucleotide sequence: TGCAGCGTTGAAGATTTTTTTACAGACAATGAGCAGTTCTTC.

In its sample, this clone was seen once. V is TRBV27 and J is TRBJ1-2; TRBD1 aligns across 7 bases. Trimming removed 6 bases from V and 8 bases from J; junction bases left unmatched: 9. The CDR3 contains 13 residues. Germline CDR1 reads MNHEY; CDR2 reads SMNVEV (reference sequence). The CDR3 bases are TGTGCCAGCAGACCCGACAGGGCGGGGGGCTACACCTTC. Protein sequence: CASRPDRAGGYTF.

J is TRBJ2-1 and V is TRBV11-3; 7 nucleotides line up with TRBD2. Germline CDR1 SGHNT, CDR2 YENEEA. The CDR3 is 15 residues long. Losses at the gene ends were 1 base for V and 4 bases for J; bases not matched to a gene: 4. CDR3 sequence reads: CASSLATGGYNEQFF. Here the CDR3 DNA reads TGTGCCAGCAGCTTAGCCACGGGGGGTTACAATGAGCAGTTCTTC.

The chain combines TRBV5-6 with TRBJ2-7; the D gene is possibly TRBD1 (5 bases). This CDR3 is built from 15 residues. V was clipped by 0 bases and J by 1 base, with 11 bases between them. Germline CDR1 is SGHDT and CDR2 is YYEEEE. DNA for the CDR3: TGTGCCAGCAGCTTGGCAGGGCTCCCGTCCTACGAGCAGTACTTC. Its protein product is CASSLAGLPSYEQYF.

CDR3 region: CASSDVSPGISNQPQHF. The CDR3 nucleotides read TGTGCCAGCAGTGATGTGTCCCCAGGGATTAGCAATCAGCCCCAGCATTTT. The genes are TRBV6-1 and TRBJ1-5; possibly TRBD1 for D (5 bases). Deletions cut 3 bases from V and 0 bases from J, with 15 bases between. This CDR3 contains 17 residues. Germline CDR1 is MNHNS and CDR2 is SASEGT.

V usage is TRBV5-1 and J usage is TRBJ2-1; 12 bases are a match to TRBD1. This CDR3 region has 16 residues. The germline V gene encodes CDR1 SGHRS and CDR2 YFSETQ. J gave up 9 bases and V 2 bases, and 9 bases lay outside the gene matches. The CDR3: CASSLPAGQGAVEQFF. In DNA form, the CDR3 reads TGCGCCAGCAGCTTACCCGCGGGACAGGGGGCAGTTGAGCAGTTCTTC.

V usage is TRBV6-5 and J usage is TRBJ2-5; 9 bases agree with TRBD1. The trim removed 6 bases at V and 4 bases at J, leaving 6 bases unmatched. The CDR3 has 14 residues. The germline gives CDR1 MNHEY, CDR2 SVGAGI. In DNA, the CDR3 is TGTGCCAGCAGATCCACAGGGGGCGGAGAGACCCAGTACTTC. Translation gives CASRSTGGGETQYF.

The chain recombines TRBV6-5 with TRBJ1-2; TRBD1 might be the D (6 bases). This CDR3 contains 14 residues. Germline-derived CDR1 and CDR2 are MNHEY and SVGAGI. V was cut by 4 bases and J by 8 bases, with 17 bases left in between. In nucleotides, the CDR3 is TGTGCCAGCAGTTCCCGGTGGGCAGGGGAGGGCTACACCTTC. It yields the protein CASSSRWAGEGYTF.

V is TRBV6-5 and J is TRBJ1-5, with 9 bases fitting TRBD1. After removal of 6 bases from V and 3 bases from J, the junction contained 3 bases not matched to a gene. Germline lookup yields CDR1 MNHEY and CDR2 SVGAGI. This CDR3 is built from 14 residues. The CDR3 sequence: CASSRDRANQPQHF. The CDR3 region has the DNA TGTGCCAGCAGCAGGGACAGGGCCAATCAGCCCCAGCATTTT.

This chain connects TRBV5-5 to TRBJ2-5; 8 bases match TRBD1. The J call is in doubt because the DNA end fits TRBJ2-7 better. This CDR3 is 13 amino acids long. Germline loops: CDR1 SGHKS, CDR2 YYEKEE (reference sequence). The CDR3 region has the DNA TGTGCCAGCAGCTCCTGGACAGGGAGCGAGCAGTACTTC. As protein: CASSSWTGSEQYF.

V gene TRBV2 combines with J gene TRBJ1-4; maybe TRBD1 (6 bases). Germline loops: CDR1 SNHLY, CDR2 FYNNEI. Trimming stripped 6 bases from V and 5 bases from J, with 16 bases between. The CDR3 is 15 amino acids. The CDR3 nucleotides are TGTGCCAGCAGGGGATCAGGGGCGCCCAATGAAAAACTGTTTTTT. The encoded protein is CASRGSGAPNEKLFF.

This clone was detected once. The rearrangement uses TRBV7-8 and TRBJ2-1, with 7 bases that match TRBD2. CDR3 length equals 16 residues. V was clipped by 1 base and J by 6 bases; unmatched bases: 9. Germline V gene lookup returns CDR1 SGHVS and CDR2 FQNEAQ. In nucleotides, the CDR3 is TGTGCCAGCAGCTTAGTCGGGGGAGGGTCCGGCAATGAGCAGTTCTTC. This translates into CASSLVGGGSGNEQFF.

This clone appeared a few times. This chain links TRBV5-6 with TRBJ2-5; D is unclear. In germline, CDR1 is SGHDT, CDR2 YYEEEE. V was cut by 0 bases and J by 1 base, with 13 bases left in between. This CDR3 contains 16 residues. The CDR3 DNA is TGTGCCAGCAGCTTGGGACTGACGGTAGTCCAAGAGACCCAGTACTTC. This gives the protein CASSLGLTVVQETQYF.

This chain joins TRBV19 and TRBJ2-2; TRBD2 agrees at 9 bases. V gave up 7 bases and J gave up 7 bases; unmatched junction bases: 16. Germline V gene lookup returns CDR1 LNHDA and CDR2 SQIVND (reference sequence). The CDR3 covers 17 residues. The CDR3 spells CASKKTSAGGRIGELFF. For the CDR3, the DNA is TGTGCCAGTAAAAAAACATCGGCGGGGGGGCGGATCGGGGAGCTGTTTTTT.

CDR3 nucleotides: TGTGCCAGCAGCTCTGGGGACAGGACCGAGCAGTACTTC. Amino acids: CASSSGDRTEQYF. The chain joins TRBV7-9 to TRBJ2-7; 8 nucleotides align to TRBD1. This CDR3 spans 13 amino acids. The germline V gene encodes CDR1 SEHNR and CDR2 FQNEAQ (reference sequence). Trimming took 4 bases from V and 6 from J; bases not matched to a gene: 5.

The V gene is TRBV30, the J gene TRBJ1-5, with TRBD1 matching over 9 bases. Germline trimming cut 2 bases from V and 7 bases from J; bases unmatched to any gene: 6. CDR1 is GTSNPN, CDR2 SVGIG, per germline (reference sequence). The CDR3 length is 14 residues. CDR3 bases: TGTGCCTGGAGTCCGGACAGGGGTGGCCAGCCCCAGCATTTT. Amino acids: CAWSPDRGGQPQHF.

The CDR3: CASSGTGDYEQYF. In nucleotides, the CDR3 is TGTGCCAGTAGTGGTACAGGGGACTACGAGCAGTACTTC. The chain carries TRBV19 and TRBJ2-7; 7 positions match TRBD1. This CDR3 region has 13 residues. Per the germline V gene, CDR1 is LNHDA and CDR2 is SQIVND (reference sequence). V lost 5 bases and J lost 3; bases outside the gene matches: 4.

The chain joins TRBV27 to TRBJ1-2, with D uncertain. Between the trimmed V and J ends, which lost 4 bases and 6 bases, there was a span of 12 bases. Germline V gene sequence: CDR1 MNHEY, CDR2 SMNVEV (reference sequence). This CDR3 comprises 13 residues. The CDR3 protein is CASSSTTRHGYTF. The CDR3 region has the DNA TGTGCCAGCAGTTCCACTACTAGACATGGCTACACCTTC.

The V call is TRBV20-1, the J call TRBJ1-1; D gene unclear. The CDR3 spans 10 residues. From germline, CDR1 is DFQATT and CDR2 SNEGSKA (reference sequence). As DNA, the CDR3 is TGCACCCCGAGAAACACTGAAGCTTTCTTT. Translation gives CTPRNTEAFF.